This T cell receptor (beta chain) is drawn from a study of cytomegalovirus exposure and HLA in healthy donors. The PCR ran on 60 Vbeta and 13 Jbeta primers. Repertoires were generated with immunoSEQ multiplex PCR, while TCRdb's copy carries only in-frame clones and drops some. Here the sample spans over 150,000 clones, over 75% being singletons. General study findings and limits: Rarity characterized most TCR sequences, yet some public TCRs appeared in many donors. Exclusion applied to some V segments, including TRBV6-2 and TRBV6-3, as they were indistinguishable.

The germline V gene encodes CDR1 LNHDA and CDR2 SQIVND (reference sequence). After removal of 5 bases from V and 9 bases from J, the junction contained 7 bases not matched to a gene. CDR3 length: 14 amino acids. Regarding this clone: Its antigen is unidentified.

The donors comprised healthy bone marrow donors. Sequenced input: PBMCs. The gene calls are TRBV19 and TRBJ2-1; 10 bases are shared with TRBD2. The receptor was isolated from a woman aged 40 to 50 in good health and CMV-seropositive. CDR3 region: CASSASGSLREQFF. CDR3 sequence (DNA): TGTGCCAGTAGTGCTAGCGGGAGCCTTCGTGAGCAGTTCTTC.